This entry lists 5 T cell receptor beta chains sequenced from one sample in a study of OX40 agonist ivuxolimab in advanced cancers. Some clones are missing from TCRdb's copy, which holds only in-frame ones; the method was immunoSEQ multiplex PCR. The sample holds fewer than 70,000 clones; around nine tenths are singletons and the top ten take over 2%. Sequenced material: CD4+ or CD8+ T cells sorted from blood, taken in a trial of the OX40 agonist ivuxolimab. All receptors derive from an adult with an advanced solid tumor such as melanoma, head and neck, liver or kidney cancer.

Here the CDR3 DNA reads TGTGCCAGCAGCTTAGCGCCTCAGGGGGCCAACATTCAGTACTTC. Protein product: CASSLAPQGANIQYF. The rearrangement uses TRBV7-2 and TRBJ2-4, with 8 bases lining up with TRBD1. J lost 7 bases, V lost 0 bases, and 5 bases had no gene match. This CDR3 is 15 amino acids long. Per germline, CDR1 SGHTA and CDR2 FQGNSA. Supplemented by reference TRBV7-2 and TRBJ2-4, the full variable domain reads GAGVSQSPSNKVTEKGKDVELRCDPISGHTALYWYRQSLGQGLEFLIYFQGNSAPDKSGLPSDRFSAERTGGSVSTLTIQRTQQEDSAVYLCASSLAPQGANIQYFGAGTRLSVL.

The genes are TRBV7-2 and TRBJ2-7; 8 bases line up with TRBD2. The CDR3 spans 15 residues. Unmatched junction bases numbered 7, after V lost 0 bases and J lost 6 bases. Per germline, CDR1 SGHTA and CDR2 FQGNSA. CDR3: CASSLATAGGGEQYF. CDR3 DNA sequence: TGTGCCAGCAGCTTAGCGACTGCGGGGGGTGGCGAGCAGTACTTC.

CDR3 region: CAWGLAARTDTQYF. Written as DNA, the CDR3 is TGTGCCTGGGGACTAGCGGCCCGCACAGATACGCAGTATTTT. The gene calls are TRBV30 and TRBJ2-3, with 10 bases that match TRBD2. The CDR3 is 14 amino acids. The germline V gene has CDR1 GTSNPN and CDR2 SVGIG (reference sequence). With 5 bases clipped from V and 1 base from J, the junction kept 3 bases outside the gene matches. Filled out from reference TRBV30 and TRBJ2-3, the complete variable domain reads SQTIHQWPATLVQPVGSPLSLECTVEGTSNPNLYWYRQAAGRGLQLLFYSVGIGQISSEVPQNLSASRPQDRQFILSSKKLLLSDSGFYLCAWGLAARTDTQYFGPGTRLTVL.

This clone was seen only a few times. The rearrangement joins TRBV5-1 to TRBJ1-5; the D is unclear. The CDR3 spans 15 residues. Looked up from germline, CDR1 is SGHRS and CDR2 is YFSETQ. The V gene lost 3 bases and the J gene lost 0 bases, with 10 bases spanning the gap. The CDR3 here is CASSSDGFSNQPQHF. The CDR3 DNA is TGCGCCAGCAGCTCCGACGGATTTAGCAATCAGCCCCAGCATTTT.

This rearrangement joins TRBV7-2 to TRBJ2-4; D uncertain. From germline, CDR1 is SGHTA and CDR2 FQGNSA. The germline V and J ends were trimmed by 5 bases and 0 bases, with 11 bases remaining between them. The CDR3 consists of 15 residues. CDR3 DNA sequence: TGTGCCAGCAGCCCCCGCCTCGGAGCCAAAAACATTCAGTACTTC. Translation: CASSPRLGAKNIQYF.